What follows are 9 T cell receptor beta chains derived from one specimen sequenced in a study of T cell responses to AZD1222 COVID-19 vaccine. Sequencing used immunoSEQ multiplex PCR; TCRdb keeps in-frame clones, though not all of them. The table includes tens of thousands of clones, 85% to 90% detected once. The input for sequencing was peripheral blood, taken on day 0 of AZD1222 vaccination. The origin of the receptors is an adult in good health.

This chain connects TRBV2 to TRBJ2-5, with 8 nucleotides matching TRBD2. The trim removed 8 bases at V and 5 bases at J, leaving 22 bases unmatched. Germline CDR1 reads SNHLY; CDR2 reads FYNNEI. The CDR3 contains 18 residues. CDR3 residues: CASYNGGFEAGAIETQYF. As DNA, the CDR3 is TGTGCCAGCTATAATGGAGGGTTTGAAGCGGGAGCGATCGAGACCCAGTACTTC.

The V and J genes are TRBV28 and TRBJ2-4, with TRBD2 identical over 10 bases. There are 17 residues in the CDR3. Germline assignment: CDR1 MDHEN and CDR2 SYDVKM. The trim removed 3 bases at V and 10 bases at J, leaving 15 bases unmatched. The CDR3 region is CASSFGLAGALVGIQYF. For the CDR3, the DNA is TGTGCCAGCAGTTTTGGGCTAGCGGGAGCCCTCGTTGGTATTCAGTACTTC.

This sequence joins TRBV27 and TRBJ1-1; perhaps TRBD1 as D (5 bases). Trimming took off 2 bases at V and 4 bases at J, with 14 bases between the two ends. The CDR3 length is 15 residues. Per germline, CDR1 MNHEY and CDR2 SMNVEV (reference sequence). The CDR3 bases are TGTGCCAGCAGTTTAAGGAGGGGCCGGATCACTGAAGCTTTCTTT. It encodes CASSLRRGRITEAFF.

V is TRBV5-4 and J is TRBJ2-5; D not resolved. Germline V gene sequence: CDR1 SGHNT, CDR2 YYREEE (reference sequence). V lost 9 bases to trimming and J lost 2 bases, with 20 bases between them. The CDR3 covers 15 residues. CDR3: CATTAEDPIQETQYF. The CDR3 DNA reads as TGTGCCACCACAGCCGAGGACCCCATTCAAGAGACCCAGTACTTC.

V gene TRBV11-2 combines with J gene TRBJ2-2; D perhaps matches TRBD1 (5 bases). V was trimmed by 7 bases and J by 1 base, leaving 16 bases between them. Germline V CDR1 and CDR2: SGHAT, FQNNGV. The length of the CDR3 is 16 residues. The CDR3 protein is CASIQEKRGNTGELFF. The CDR3 DNA follows: TGTGCCAGCATTCAAGAGAAAAGGGGGAACACCGGGGAGCTGTTTTTT.

By share, this clone ranks as medium-sized (0.01 to 0.1%). The chain has TRBV30 and TRBJ1-6, with 8 nucleotides matching TRBD1. The CDR3 has 14 amino acids. J was trimmed by 9 bases and V by 0 bases; bases with no gene match: 4. Germline-derived CDR1 and CDR2 are GTSNPN and SVGIG (reference sequence). CDR3: CAWSVQGGSSPLHF. CDR3 DNA: TGTGCCTGGAGTGTACAGGGGGGGAGTTCACCCCTCCACTTT.

The genes are TRBV7-6 and TRBJ2-7, with TRBD2 matching over 10 bases. The CDR3 spans 18 residues. V shed 1 base, J shed 1 base, and the junction held 10 bases outside the gene matches. Per germline, CDR1 SGHVS and CDR2 FNYEAQ. CDR3 DNA: TGTGCCAGCAGCTTAGAACCTCCTAGCGGGAGAAGATCCTACGAGCAGTACTTC. It encodes CASSLEPPSGRRSYEQYF.

The chain carries TRBV11-2 and TRBJ1-1; D call uncertain. Germline CDR1 and CDR2: SGHAT and FQNNGV. V was clipped by 1 base and J by 1 base, with 7 bases between them. The CDR3 is 14 residues long. CDR3 protein: CASSLALPNTEAFF. The CDR3 DNA sequence: TGTGCCAGCAGCTTAGCCCTTCCGAACACTGAAGCTTTCTTT.

The J gene is TRBJ2-1, the V gene TRBV6-5; 7 bases match TRBD2. CDR1 is MNHEY and CDR2 is SVGAGI in the germline V gene. The junction had 10 bases not matched to a gene; V was cut back by 10 bases and J by 10 bases. The CDR3 consists of 12 residues. CDR3 loop: CATWRGGLEQFF. The CDR3 bases are TGTGCCACCTGGCGGGGAGGGCTGGAGCAGTTCTTC.